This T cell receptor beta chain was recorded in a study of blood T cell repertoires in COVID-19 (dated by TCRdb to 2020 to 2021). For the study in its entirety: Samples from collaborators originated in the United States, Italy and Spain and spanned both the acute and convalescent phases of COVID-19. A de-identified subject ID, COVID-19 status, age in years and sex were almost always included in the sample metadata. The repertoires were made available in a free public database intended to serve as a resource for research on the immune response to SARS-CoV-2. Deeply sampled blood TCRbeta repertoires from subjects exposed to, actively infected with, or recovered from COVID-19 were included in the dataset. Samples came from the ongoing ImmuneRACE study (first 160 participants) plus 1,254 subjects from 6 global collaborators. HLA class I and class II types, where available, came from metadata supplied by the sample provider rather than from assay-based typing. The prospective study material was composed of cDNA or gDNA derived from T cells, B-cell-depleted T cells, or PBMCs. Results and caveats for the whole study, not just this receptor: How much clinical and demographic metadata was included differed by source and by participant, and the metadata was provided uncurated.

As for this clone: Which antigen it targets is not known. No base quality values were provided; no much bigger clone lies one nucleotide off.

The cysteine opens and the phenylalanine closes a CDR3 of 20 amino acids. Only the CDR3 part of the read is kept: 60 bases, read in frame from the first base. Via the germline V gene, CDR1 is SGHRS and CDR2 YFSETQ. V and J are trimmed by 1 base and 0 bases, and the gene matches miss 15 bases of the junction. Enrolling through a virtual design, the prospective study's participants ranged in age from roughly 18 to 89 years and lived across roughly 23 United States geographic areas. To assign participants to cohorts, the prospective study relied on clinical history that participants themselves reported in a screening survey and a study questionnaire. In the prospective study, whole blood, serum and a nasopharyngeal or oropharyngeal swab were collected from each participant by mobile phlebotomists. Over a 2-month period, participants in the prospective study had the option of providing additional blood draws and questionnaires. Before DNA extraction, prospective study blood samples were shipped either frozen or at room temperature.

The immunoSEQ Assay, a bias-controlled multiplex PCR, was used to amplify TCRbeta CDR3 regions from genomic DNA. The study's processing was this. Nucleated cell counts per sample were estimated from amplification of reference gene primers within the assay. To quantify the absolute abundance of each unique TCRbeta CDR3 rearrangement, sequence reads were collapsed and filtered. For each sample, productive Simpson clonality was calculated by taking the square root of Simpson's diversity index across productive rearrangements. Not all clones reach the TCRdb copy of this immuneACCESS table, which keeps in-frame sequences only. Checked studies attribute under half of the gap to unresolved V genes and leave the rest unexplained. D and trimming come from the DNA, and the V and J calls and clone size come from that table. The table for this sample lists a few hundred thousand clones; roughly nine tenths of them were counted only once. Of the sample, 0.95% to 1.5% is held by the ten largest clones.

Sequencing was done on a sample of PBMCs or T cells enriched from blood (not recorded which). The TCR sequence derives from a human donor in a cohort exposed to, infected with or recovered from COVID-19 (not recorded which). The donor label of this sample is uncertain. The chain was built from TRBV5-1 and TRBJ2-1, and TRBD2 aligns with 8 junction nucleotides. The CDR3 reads CASSLLFSGGLESSYNEQFF. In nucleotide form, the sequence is TGCGCCAGCAGCTTGCTGTTTTCGGGGGGGCTGGAAAGCTCCTACAATGAGCAGTTCTTC.